What follows describes a single T cell receptor beta chain. The germline V gene has CDR1 MNHNY and CDR2 SVGAGI (reference sequence). V was pared by 7 bases and J by 5 bases, with 14 bases between. This CDR3 region has 14 residues. The data stem from a study of OX40 agonist ivuxolimab in advanced cancers. The data were produced by immunoSEQ multiplex PCR, yet TCRdb's version contains in-frame clones alone and is incomplete. The sample includes about 98,000 clones, approximately 93% seen only once; the top ten take around 0.25%. This chain links TRBV6-6 with TRBJ1-4; D perhaps matches TRBD1 (6 bases). Sequences were derived from CD4+ or CD8+ T cells sorted from blood, sampled in a trial of the OX40 agonist ivuxolimab. The TCR sequence derives from an adult with an advanced solid tumor such as melanoma, head and neck, liver or kidney cancer. The CDR3 reads CASTQGHRNEKLFF. In DNA form, the CDR3 reads TGTGCCAGCACCCAGGGACACAGGAATGAAAAACTGTTTTTT.